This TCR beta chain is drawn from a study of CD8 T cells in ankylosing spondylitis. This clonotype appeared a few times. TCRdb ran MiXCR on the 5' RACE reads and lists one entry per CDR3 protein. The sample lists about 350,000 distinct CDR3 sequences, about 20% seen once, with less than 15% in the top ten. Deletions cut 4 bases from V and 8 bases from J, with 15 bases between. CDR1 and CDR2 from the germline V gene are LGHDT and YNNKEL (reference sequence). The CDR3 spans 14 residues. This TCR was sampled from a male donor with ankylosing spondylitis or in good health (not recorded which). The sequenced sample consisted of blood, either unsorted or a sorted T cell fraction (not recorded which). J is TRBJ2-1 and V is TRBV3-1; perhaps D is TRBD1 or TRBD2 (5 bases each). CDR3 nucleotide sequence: TGTGCCAGCAGCCCCCGGGACCAGCTGGATGAGCAGTTCTTC. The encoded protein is CASSPRDQLDEQFF.